This TCR beta chain originates from a study of post-analysis software for immune sequencing data. Overall study context: The patients showed relapsing-remitting, secondary progressive and progressive-relapsing multiple sclerosis courses.

With regard to this clonotype: The antigen remains unidentified.

Unique molecular identifiers had been added to the TCR beta cDNA libraries. The authors obtained some 500,000 cDNA molecules from around 0.96 to 9.9 million T cells. TCRdb passed the PCR reads through MiXCR, listing each CDR3 protein once. The repertoire holds about 540,000 distinct CDR3 sequences, approximately 34% seen once, with about 5.6% in the top ten. Points from the study as a whole: Under the F measure, samples that were prepared in one batch clustered strongly together. Comparison of patients with controls showed roughly five TRBV segments more frequent in patients, TRBV5-6, TRBV5-1 and TRBV20-1 among them. Among multiple sclerosis patients, normalized Chao1 diversity was significantly below that of controls.

The V segment lost 6 bases and the J segment 5 bases; nucleotides outside the gene matches: 4. Germline V gene sequence: CDR1 SQVTM, CDR2 ANQGSEA. CDR3 length: 13 amino acids. The sequencing input was blood. The rearrangement uses TRBV29-1 and TRBJ2-2; 9 nucleotides agree with TRBD1. This receptor was obtained from a girl aged 2 to 17 with multiple sclerosis. CDR3 nucleotides: TGCAGCGTGGACAGGGGTAGGACCGGGGAGCTGTTTTTT. Encoded protein: CSVDRGRTGELFF.